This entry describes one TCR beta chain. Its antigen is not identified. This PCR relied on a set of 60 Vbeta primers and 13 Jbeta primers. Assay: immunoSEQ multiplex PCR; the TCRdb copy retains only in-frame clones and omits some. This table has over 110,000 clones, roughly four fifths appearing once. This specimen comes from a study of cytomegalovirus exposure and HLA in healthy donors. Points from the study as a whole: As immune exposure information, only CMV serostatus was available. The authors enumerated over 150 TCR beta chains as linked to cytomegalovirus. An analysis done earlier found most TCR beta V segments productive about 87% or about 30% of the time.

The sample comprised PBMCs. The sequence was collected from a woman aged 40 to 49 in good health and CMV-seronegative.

CDR3 region: CASSIGQGSYNSPLHF. In nucleotides, the CDR3 is TGTGCCAGTAGTATAGGACAGGGTTCCTATAATTCACCCCTCCACTTT. The V and J genes are TRBV19 and TRBJ1-6; 7 positions match TRBD1. V lost 1 base to trimming and J lost 1 base; unmatched junction nucleotides: 1. Looked up from germline, CDR1 is LNHDA and CDR2 is SQIVND (reference sequence). The length of the CDR3 is 16 residues. Variable domain in full (rest from reference TRBV19 and TRBJ1-6): DGGITQSPKYLFRKEGQNVTLSCEQNLNHDAMYWYRQDPGQGLRLIYYSQIVNDFQKGDIAEGYSVSREKKESFPLTVTSAQKNPTAFYLCASSIGQGSYNSPLHFGNGTRLTVT.